Listed here are 25 T cell receptor beta chains from one sample, sequenced in a study of neoadjuvant anti-PD-1 for oral cavity cancer. Time point specified: after neoadjuvant nivolumab, at surgical resection. Produced via immunoSEQ multiplex PCR; TCRdb's table is partial and in-frame only. Of around 13,000 clones listed, approximately 73% are singletons. The specimen comprised PBMCs, sampled after nivolumab (anti-PD-1) treatment. These receptors were collected from a person between 35 and 79 years old with oral cavity squamous cell carcinoma.

The rearrangement uses TRBV9 and TRBJ1-5; D not certain. The ends were cut back, 0 bases at V and 5 bases at J, with 9 bases in the middle. CDR1 is SGDLS, CDR2 YYNGEE, per germline. This CDR3 comprises 14 residues. The CDR3 loop reads CASSVGTGDQPQHF. CDR3 DNA sequence: TGTGCCAGCAGCGTAGGGACCGGGGATCAGCCCCAGCATTTT.

This clone showed up just a few times. This sequence joins TRBV28 and TRBJ1-1; the D is unclear. Trimming took off 3 bases at V and 1 base at J, with 12 bases between the two ends. This CDR3 has 15 residues. Per germline, CDR1 MDHEN and CDR2 SYDVKM. The CDR3 here is CASSLSFSPNTEAFF. CDR3 sequence (DNA): TGTGCCAGCAGTTTGAGTTTTAGTCCGAACACTGAAGCTTTCTTT.

This chain connects TRBV5-6 to TRBJ2-1; D is possibly TRBD1 (5 bases). This CDR3 has 13 amino acids. The germline V gene encodes CDR1 SGHDT and CDR2 YYEEEE. V lost 0 bases and J lost 7, with 8 bases in between. CDR3 DNA sequence: TGTGCCAGCAGCTTGGACAGGAGAAATGAGCAGTTCTTC. Protein sequence: CASSLDRRNEQFF.

In its sample, this clone was seen once. The rearrangement joins TRBV2 to TRBJ1-1; D is uncertain. The V and J ends lost 2 bases and 1 base respectively, with 5 bases between them. This CDR3 comprises 13 residues. Per the germline V gene, CDR1 is SNHLY and CDR2 is FYNNEI. The CDR3 loop is CASSELANTEAFF. Written as DNA, the CDR3 is TGTGCCAGCAGTGAATTAGCGAACACTGAAGCTTTCTTT.

This rearrangement joins TRBV6-6 to TRBJ2-1; D might be TRBD1 or TRBD2, each matching 5 bases. The CDR3 covers 16 residues. Looked up from germline, CDR1 is MNHNY and CDR2 is SVGAGI (reference sequence). V was shortened by 4 bases and J by 2 bases, with 15 bases between the two germline ends. The CDR3 spells CASSWTGQFPYNEQFF. Here the CDR3 DNA reads TGTGCCAGCAGTTGGACGGGGCAGTTTCCCTACAATGAGCAGTTCTTC.

This clone is a singleton in its sample. The chain has TRBV6-4 and TRBJ2-3; D unclear. The CDR3 loop spans 13 amino acids. Trimming cost V 3 bases and J 5 bases, with 9 bases left between them. The V gene's germline CDR1 is MRHNA and CDR2 SNTAGT. The CDR3 here is CASSEYEGDTQYF. The CDR3 DNA follows: TGTGCCAGCAGTGAATACGAAGGAGATACGCAGTATTTT.

The V and J genes are TRBV5-1 and TRBJ2-7; unclear D gene. From germline, CDR1 is SGHRS and CDR2 YFSETQ. Trimming left V 0 bases short and J 1 base short, with 8 bases between. The CDR3 has 14 residues. The CDR3 DNA reads as TGCGCCAGCAGCTTGGAGAGTCAGTCCTACGAGCAGTACTTC. This encodes CASSLESQSYEQYF.

The V call is TRBV6-1, the J call TRBJ1-2; 9 bases match TRBD1. The CDR3 runs to 14 residues. Germline V gives CDR1 MNHNS, CDR2 SASEGT. V shed 2 bases, J shed 6 bases, and the junction held 4 bases outside the gene matches. The CDR3 spells CASSERDRVDGYTF. The CDR3 bases are TGTGCCAGCAGTGAAAGGGACAGGGTCGATGGCTACACCTTC.

J is TRBJ2-3 and V is TRBV9; 12 positions agree with TRBD2. CDR3 length: 16 residues. Germline V gene lookup returns CDR1 SGDLS and CDR2 YYNGEE. Trimming took 2 bases from V and 3 from J; bases not matched to a gene: 4. The CDR3 region is CASSVLAGGVTDTQYF. In nucleotides, the CDR3 is TGTGCCAGCAGCGTTCTAGCGGGAGGGGTAACAGATACGCAGTATTTT.

The rearrangement joins TRBV29-1 to TRBJ1-1; D unresolved. This CDR3 is built from 11 residues. Trimming removed 6 bases from V and 4 bases from J, with 9 bases in between. The V gene's germline CDR1 is SQVTM and CDR2 ANQGSEA. CDR3 DNA sequence: TGCAGCGTCATTGTGGTCACTGAAGCTTTCTTT. Amino acid sequence: CSVIVVTEAFF. Based on the CDR3 plus reference TRBV29-1 and TRBJ1-1, the full variable domain is SAVISQKPSRDICQRGTSLTIQCQVDSQVTMMFWYRQQPGQSLTLIATANQGSEATYESGFVIDKFPISRPNLTFSTLTVSNMSPEDSSIYLCSVIVVTEAFFGQGTRLTVV.

This clone was seen only once. The CDR3 nucleotides are TGTGCCTGGAGTGTAGGACAGGGTAGTGAGACCCAGTACTTC. Translated, it gives CAWSVGQGSETQYF. The V and J genes are TRBV30 and TRBJ2-5, with 8 bases fitting TRBD1. From germline, CDR1 is GTSNPN and CDR2 SVGIG (reference sequence). With 0 bases clipped from V and 5 bases from J, the junction kept 5 bases outside the gene matches. The CDR3 sequence is 14 residues long.

This chain connects TRBV5-4 to TRBJ2-1; no clear D gene. The CDR3 sequence is 12 residues long. Germline CDR1 and CDR2: SGHNT and YYREEE (reference sequence). V was cut by 1 base and J by 7 bases, with 6 bases left in between. CDR3 sequence reads: CASSLIGNEQFF. The CDR3 nucleotides are TGTGCCAGCAGCTTGATCGGGAATGAGCAGTTCTTC.

The J gene is TRBJ1-3, the V gene TRBV7-8; 8 bases map to TRBD1. There are 14 residues in the CDR3. Germline lookup yields CDR1 SGHVS and CDR2 FQNEAQ. V trimming: 4 bases; J trimming: 1 base; junction bases outside the gene matches: 0. The CDR3 spells CASSYRGSGNTIYF. The CDR3 region has the DNA TGTGCCAGCAGCTACAGGGGGTCTGGAAACACCATATATTTT.

This chain links TRBV5-1 with TRBJ2-3; D is possibly TRBD1 (5 bases). Germline CDR1 and CDR2: SGHRS and YFSETQ. Trimming stripped 4 bases from V and 0 bases from J, with 9 bases between. This CDR3 is built from 14 residues. CDR3 in DNA: TGCGCCAGCAGCCCGGACAAGAGCACAGATACGCAGTATTTT. Its translation: CASSPDKSTDTQYF. Full variable domain (rest looked up from reference TRBV5-1 and TRBJ2-3): KAGVTQTPRYLIKTRGQQVTLSCSPISGHRSVSWYQQTPGQGLQFLFEYFSETQRNKGNFPGRFSGRQFSNSRSEMNVSTLELGDSALYLCASSPDKSTDTQYFGPGTRLTVL.

This clone was recorded once. The rearrangement uses TRBV10-3 and TRBJ1-4, with D possibly matching TRBD1 (6 bases). This CDR3 has 15 residues. The V gene's germline CDR1 is ENHRY and CDR2 SYGVKD. V dropped 4 bases and J dropped 7 bases, with 16 bases sitting between them. The CDR3 DNA is TGTGCCATCAGTGTACAATCGGGACACCGTGAAAAACTGTTTTTT. It yields the protein CAISVQSGHREKLFF.

This chain uses TRBV30 with TRBJ2-1; D perhaps matches TRBD2 (6 bases). The CDR3 is made up of 12 amino acids. V lost 5 bases and J lost 10, with 15 bases in between. CDR1 and CDR2 (germline): GTSNPN, SVGIG (reference sequence). The chain's CDR3 is CAWAGWEDEQFF. In DNA form, the CDR3 reads TGTGCCTGGGCCGGGTGGGAGGACGAGCAGTTCTTC. The full variable domain, completed using reference TRBV30 and TRBJ2-1, is SQTIHQWPATLVQPVGSPLSLECTVEGTSNPNLYWYRQAAGRGLQLLFYSVGIGQISSEVPQNLSASRPQDRQFILSSKKLLLSDSGFYLCAWAGWEDEQFFGPGTRLTVL.

The chain uses TRBV11-2 and TRBJ1-1; a weak D match, TRBD1 (5 bases). CDR3 size: 14 residues. The germline CDR1 and CDR2 sequences are SGHAT and FQNNGV. V was cut by 1 base and J by 5 bases, with 11 bases left in between. The CDR3 sequence: CASSLAIGGTEAFF. CDR3 in DNA: TGTGCCAGCAGCTTAGCAATTGGGGGAACTGAAGCTTTCTTT.

The chain recombines TRBV7-6 with TRBJ2-2; 9 nucleotides line up with TRBD2. This CDR3 comprises 17 residues. CDR1 and CDR2 (germline): SGHVS, FNYEAQ. V lost 1 base, J lost 0 bases, and 3 bases stayed unmatched. The CDR3: CASSLGPSGTNTGELFF. The CDR3 coding sequence is TGTGCCAGCAGCTTAGGGCCTAGCGGGACGAACACCGGGGAGCTGTTTTTT.

The rearrangement links TRBV5-4 to TRBJ1-4; TRBD1 is a possible D gene (5 bases). The ends were cut back, 6 bases at V and 3 bases at J, with 21 bases in the middle. CDR3 length: 17 amino acids. Germline V gene lookup returns CDR1 SGHNT and CDR2 YYREEE (reference sequence). CDR3 sequence reads: CASTPGATLGANEKLFF. The CDR3 nucleotides are TGTGCCAGCACCCCCGGGGCGACCCTAGGGGCTAATGAAAAACTGTTTTTT.

The chain joins TRBV5-4 to TRBJ2-7; D is uncertain. V was shortened by 0 bases and J by 4 bases, with 5 bases between the two germline ends. CDR3 length: 12 amino acids. Germline loops: CDR1 SGHNT, CDR2 YYREEE (reference sequence). CDR3 nucleotide sequence: TGTGCCAGCAGCTTGGGAGGATACGAGCAGTACTTC. Amino acids: CASSLGGYEQYF.

The chain recombines TRBV7-9 with TRBJ1-2; D is perhaps TRBD1 (6 bases). Per the germline V gene, CDR1 is SEHNR and CDR2 is FQNEAQ (reference sequence). The CDR3 spans 15 residues. Deletions cut 4 bases from V and 4 bases from J, with 16 bases between. CDR3 nucleotide sequence: TGTGCCAGCAGCTCCCTCCGGGACACCGGCTATGGCTACACCTTC. Amino acids: CASSSLRDTGYGYTF.

This rearrangement joins TRBV5-1 to TRBJ2-3; the match to TRBD1 covers 7 bases. This CDR3 region has 15 residues. Germline-derived CDR1 and CDR2 are SGHRS and YFSETQ. Trimming removed 2 bases from V and 2 bases from J; junction bases left unmatched: 5. CDR3 in amino acids: CASSLRQGVTDTQYF. For the CDR3, the DNA is TGCGCCAGCAGCTTAAGGCAGGGGGTCACAGATACGCAGTATTTT.

The V and J genes are TRBV4-1 and TRBJ2-2, with D hard to call. CDR3 length: 12 amino acids. CDR1 and CDR2 (germline): MGHRA, YSYEKL. Between the trimmed V and J ends, which lost 6 bases and 5 bases, there was a span of 7 bases. The CDR3 DNA follows: TGCGCCAGCAGTCGAATTACCGGGGAGCTGTTTTTT. It translates to CASSRITGELFF.

V is TRBV7-8 and J is TRBJ1-5; 9 bases align to TRBD1. With V trimmed by 5 bases and J by 5 bases, 16 bases remained unmatched. There are 18 residues in the CDR3. Germline values: CDR1 SGHVS, CDR2 FQNEAQ. CDR3 amino acids: CASSPTGGEFLGHQPQHF. CDR3 sequence (DNA): TGTGCCAGCAGCCCTACAGGGGGCGAATTTTTAGGACATCAGCCCCAGCATTTT.

In its sample, this clone was seen once. This chain links TRBV7-6 with TRBJ2-2, with D tentatively TRBD2 (6 bases). Germline CDR1 is SGHVS and CDR2 is FNYEAQ. The CDR3 contains 16 residues. V shed 6 bases and J shed 0 bases, with 14 bases lying between them. The CDR3 bases are TGTGCCAGCAGTCCATACGGGACTGCGAACACCGGGGAGCTGTTTTTT. This codes for CASSPYGTANTGELFF.